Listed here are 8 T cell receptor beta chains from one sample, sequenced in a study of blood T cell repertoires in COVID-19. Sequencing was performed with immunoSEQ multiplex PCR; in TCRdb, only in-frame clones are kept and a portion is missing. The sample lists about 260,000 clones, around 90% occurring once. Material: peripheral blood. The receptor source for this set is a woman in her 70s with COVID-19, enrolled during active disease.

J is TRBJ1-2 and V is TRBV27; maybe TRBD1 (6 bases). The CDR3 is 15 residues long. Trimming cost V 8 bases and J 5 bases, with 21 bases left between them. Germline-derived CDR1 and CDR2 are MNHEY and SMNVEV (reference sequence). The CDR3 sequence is CASSTIGGARYGYTF. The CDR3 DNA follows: TGTGCCAGCTCGACTATCGGGGGGGCGCGTTATGGCTACACCTTC.

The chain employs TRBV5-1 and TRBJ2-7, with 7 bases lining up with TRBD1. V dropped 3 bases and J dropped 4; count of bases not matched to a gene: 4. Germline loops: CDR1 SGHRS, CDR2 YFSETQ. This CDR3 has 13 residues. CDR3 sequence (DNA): TGCGCCAGCAGCTCACTACAGGGGTACGAGCAGTACTTC. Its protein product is CASSSLQGYEQYF.

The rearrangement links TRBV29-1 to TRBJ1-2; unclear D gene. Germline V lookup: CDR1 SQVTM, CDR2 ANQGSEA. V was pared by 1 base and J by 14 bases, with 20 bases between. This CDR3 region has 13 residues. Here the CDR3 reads CSVEVQQNLMPTF. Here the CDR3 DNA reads TGCAGCGTTGAAGTGCAACAGAACCTTATGCCTACCTTC. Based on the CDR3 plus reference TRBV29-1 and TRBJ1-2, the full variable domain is SAVISQKPSRDICQRGTSLTIQCQVDSQVTMMFWYRQQPGQSLTLIATANQGSEATYESGFVIDKFPISRPNLTFSTLTVSNMSPEDSSIYLCSVEVQQNLMPTFGSGTRLTVV.

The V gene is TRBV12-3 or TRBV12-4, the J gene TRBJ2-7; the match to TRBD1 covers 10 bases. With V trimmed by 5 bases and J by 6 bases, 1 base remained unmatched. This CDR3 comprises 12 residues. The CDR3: CASSDRGREQYF. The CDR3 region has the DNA TGTGCCAGCAGTGACAGGGGGCGCGAGCAGTACTTC.

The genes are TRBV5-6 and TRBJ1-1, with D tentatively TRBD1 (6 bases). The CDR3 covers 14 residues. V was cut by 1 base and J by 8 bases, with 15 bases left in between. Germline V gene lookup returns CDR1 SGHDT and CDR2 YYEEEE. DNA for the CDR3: TGTGCCAGCAGCTTGTTCAATCAGGGGTCAGAAGCTTTCTTT. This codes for CASSLFNQGSEAFF. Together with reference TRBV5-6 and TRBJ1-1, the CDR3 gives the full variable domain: DAGVTQSPTHLIKTRGQQVTLRCSPKSGHDTVSWYQQALGQGPQFIFQYYEEEERQRGNFPDRFSGHQFPNYSSELNVNALLLGDSALYLCASSLFNQGSEAFFGQGTRLTVV.

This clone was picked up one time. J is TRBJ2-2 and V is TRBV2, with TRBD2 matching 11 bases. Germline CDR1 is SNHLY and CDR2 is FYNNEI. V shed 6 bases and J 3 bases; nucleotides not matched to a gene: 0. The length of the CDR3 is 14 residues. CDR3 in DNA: TGTGCCAGCAGACTAGCGGGAGACACCGGGGAGCTGTTTTTT. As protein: CASRLAGDTGELFF.

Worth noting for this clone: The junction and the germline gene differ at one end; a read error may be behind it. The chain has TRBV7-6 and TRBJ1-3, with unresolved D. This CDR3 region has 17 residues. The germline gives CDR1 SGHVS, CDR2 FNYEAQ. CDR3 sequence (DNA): TGTGCCAGTAGCTTAGACCTTCCGGGGAGCTCTGGAAACACCATATATTTT. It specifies CASSLDLPGSSGNTIYF. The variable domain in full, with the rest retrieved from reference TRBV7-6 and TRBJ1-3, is GAGVSQSPRYKVTKRGQDVALRCDPISGHVSLYWYRQALGQGPEFLTYFNYEAQQDKSGLPNDRFSAERPEGSISTLTIQRTEQRDSAMYRCASSLDLPGSSGNTIYFGEGSWLTVV.

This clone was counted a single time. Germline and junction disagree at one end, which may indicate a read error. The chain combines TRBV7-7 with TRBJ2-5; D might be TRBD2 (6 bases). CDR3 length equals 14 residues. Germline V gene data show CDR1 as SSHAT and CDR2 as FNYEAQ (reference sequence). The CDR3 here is CASSPGGDQETQYF. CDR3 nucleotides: TGTGCTAGCAGCCCCGGGGGAGACCAAGAGACCCAGTACTTC.